The source of this TCR beta chain is a study of blood T cells in healthy people across ages. Study outcomes and limitations: Estimated diversity, derived from one million T cells, was regarded as an underestimate. When set beside aged donors, long-lived donors presented more naive CD4+ cells and higher diversity.

The second PCR ran roughly 7 to 11 cycles with a sample-barcoded 5' primer and J-beta primers. TCRdb analysed the 5' RACE reads with MiXCR anew, one entry per CDR3 protein. The data contain approximately 600,000 distinct CDR3 sequences, 45% to 65% of them singletons. About 10 milliliters of peripheral blood were drawn from each donor into EDTA-treated tubes. V was cut by 6 bases and J by 0 bases, with 18 bases left in between. The germline CDR1 and CDR2 sequences are DFQATT and SNEGSKA (reference sequence). This CDR3 region has 16 residues. Remarks on this clonotype: Its antigen is as yet unknown.

Sequencing input: blood. The chain carries TRBV20-1 and TRBJ1-5; tentatively, D is TRBD1 (5 bases). The TCR sequence derives from a man in his fifties or sixties in good health. CDR3 DNA: TGCAGTGCAACAGCAAAACAGGTGTCTAGCAATCAGCCCCAGCATTTT. Translation: CSATAKQVSSNQPQHF.